This T cell receptor (beta chain) was profiled in a study of shared clonotypes between healthy human individuals. The wider study: Used for every donor were three CD4 naive, three CD4 memory, two CD8 naive and one CD8 memory plate. Study findings and constraints: The four-donor shared clonotypes exceeded non-shared clonotypes in generation probability, with non-shared ones scoring lower.

Here immunoSEQ multiplex PCR was the method, and the copy in TCRdb shows in-frame clones only, minus some. Of more than 500,000 clones in the sample, roughly 96% were seen once. Trimming took off 1 base at V and 5 bases at J, with 9 bases between the two ends. Germline-derived CDR1 and CDR2 are SNHLY and FYNNEI. The CDR3 runs 13 residues. Naive CD8 populations comprised CD45RO-negative cells positively selected for CCR7, excluding terminally differentiated effector memory CD45RA+ cells. Donors, without exception, were Caucasian adults residing in Nashville, Tennessee. This clone was seen more than once but under ten times. Antigen: not known.

Sequenced: naive CD8+ T cells sorted from blood. This TCR was recovered from a woman aged 30 to 39 in good health. The chain links TRBV2 to TRBJ2-7; weak D call: TRBD1 (5 bases). CDR3 nucleotides: TGTGCCAGCAGTGAAGGTCTCAGGGACGAGCAGTACTTC. Translating gives CASSEGLRDEQYF.